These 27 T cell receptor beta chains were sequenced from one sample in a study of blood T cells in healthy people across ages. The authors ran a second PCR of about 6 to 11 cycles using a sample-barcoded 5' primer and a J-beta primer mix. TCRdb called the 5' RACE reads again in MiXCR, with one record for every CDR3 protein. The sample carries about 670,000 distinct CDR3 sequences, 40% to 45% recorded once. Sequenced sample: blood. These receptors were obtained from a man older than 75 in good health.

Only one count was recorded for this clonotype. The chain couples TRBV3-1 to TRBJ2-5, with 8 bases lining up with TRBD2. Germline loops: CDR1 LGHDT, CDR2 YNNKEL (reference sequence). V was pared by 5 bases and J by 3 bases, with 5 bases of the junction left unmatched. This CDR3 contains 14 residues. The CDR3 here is CASSNPGLEETQYF. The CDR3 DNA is TGTGCCAGCAGCAACCCGGGACTAGAAGAGACCCAGTACTTC.

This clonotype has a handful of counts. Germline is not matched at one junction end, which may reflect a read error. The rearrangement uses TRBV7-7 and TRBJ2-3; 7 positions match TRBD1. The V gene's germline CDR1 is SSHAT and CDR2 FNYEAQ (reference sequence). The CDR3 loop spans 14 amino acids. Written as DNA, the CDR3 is TGTGCTAGCAGCTTTGGGACAGAAACAGATACGCAGTATTTT. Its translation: CASSFGTETDTQYF.

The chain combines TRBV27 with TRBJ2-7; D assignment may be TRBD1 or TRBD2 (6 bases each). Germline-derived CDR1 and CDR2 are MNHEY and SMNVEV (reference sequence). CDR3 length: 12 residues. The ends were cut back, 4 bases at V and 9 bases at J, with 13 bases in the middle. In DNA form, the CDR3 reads TGTGCCAGCAGTTACGGGGGCAAGGTGCAGTACTTC. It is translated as CASSYGGKVQYF.

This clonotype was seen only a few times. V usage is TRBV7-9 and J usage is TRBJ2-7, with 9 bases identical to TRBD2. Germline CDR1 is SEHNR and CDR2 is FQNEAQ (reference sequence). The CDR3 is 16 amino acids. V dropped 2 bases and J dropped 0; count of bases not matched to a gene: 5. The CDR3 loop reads CASSLLSGGSSYEQYF. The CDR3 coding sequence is TGTGCCAGCAGCTTACTAAGCGGGGGGTCCTCCTACGAGCAGTACTTC.

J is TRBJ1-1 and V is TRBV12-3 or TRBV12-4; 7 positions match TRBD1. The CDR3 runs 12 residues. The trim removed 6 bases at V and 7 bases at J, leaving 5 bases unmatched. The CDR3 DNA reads TGTGCCAGCAGATTCCGGGACAGTGAAGCTTTCTTT. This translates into CASRFRDSEAFF.

The CDR3 is CASRLLAGESDEQFF. CDR3 DNA sequence: TGTGCCAGCAGATTACTAGCGGGAGAGTCGGATGAGCAGTTCTTC. The chain employs TRBV6-2 or TRBV6-3 and TRBJ2-1, with TRBD2 matching 11 bases. Trimming took 6 bases from V and 8 from J; bases not matched to a gene: 9. Germline-derived CDR1 and CDR2 are MNHEY and SVGEGT. The CDR3 length is 15 residues.

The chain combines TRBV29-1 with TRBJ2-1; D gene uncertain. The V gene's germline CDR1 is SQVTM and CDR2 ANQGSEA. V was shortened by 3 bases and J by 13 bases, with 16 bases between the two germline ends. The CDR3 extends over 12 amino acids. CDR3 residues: CSVDAVQETQFF. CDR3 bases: TGCAGCGTTGACGCGGTCCAAGAGACCCAGTTCTTC.

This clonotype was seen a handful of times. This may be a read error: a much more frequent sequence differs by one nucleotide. CDR3 in DNA: TGCAGTGCAAACCGGGACCAAAATGAGCAGTACTTC. Its protein is CSANRDQNEQYF. V is TRBV20-1 and J is TRBJ2-5, with D perhaps matching TRBD1 or TRBD2 (5 bases each). Trimming took off 6 bases at V and 11 bases at J, with 19 bases between the two ends. The CDR3 loop spans 12 amino acids. Germline loops: CDR1 DFQATT, CDR2 SNEGSKA (reference sequence).

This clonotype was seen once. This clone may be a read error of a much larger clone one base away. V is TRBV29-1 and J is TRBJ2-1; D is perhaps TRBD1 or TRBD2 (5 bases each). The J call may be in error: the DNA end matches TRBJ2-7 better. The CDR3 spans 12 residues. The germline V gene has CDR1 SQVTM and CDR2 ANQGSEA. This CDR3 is CRVGTPRDEQYF. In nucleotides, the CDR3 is TGCAGAGTGGGGACCCCCAGAGACGAGCAGTACTTC.

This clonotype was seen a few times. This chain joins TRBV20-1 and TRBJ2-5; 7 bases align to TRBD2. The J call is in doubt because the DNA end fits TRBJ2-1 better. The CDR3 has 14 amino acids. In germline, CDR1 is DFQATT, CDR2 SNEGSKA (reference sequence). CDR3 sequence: CSASRISGQETQFF. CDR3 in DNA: TGCAGTGCTAGCCGGATTAGCGGGCAAGAGACCCAGTTCTTC.

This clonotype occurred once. CDR3 bases: TGTGCCAGCAGACTGCTTAGCGGGGCCGAATCCTACAATGAGCAGTTCTTC. Translation: CASRLLSGAESYNEQFF. The chain couples TRBV3-1 to TRBJ2-1, with TRBD2 matching over 8 bases. The CDR3 covers 17 residues. CDR1 and CDR2 from the germline V gene are LGHDT and YNNKEL (reference sequence). Trimming removed 6 bases from V and 1 base from J; junction bases left unmatched: 11.

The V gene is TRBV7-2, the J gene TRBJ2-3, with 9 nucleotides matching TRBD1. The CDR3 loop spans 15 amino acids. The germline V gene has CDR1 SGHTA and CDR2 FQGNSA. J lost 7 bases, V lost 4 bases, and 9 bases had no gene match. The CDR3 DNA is TGTGCCAGCAGCTGGACAGGGGACGGAGCAAATACGCAGTATTTT. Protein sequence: CASSWTGDGANTQYF.

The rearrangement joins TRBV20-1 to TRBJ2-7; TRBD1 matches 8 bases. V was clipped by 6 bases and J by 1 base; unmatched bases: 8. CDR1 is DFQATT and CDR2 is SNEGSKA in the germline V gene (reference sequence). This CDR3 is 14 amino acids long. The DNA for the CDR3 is TGCAGTGCGGACGGGACAGGAAGGTCCTACGAGCAGTACTTC. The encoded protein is CSADGTGRSYEQYF.

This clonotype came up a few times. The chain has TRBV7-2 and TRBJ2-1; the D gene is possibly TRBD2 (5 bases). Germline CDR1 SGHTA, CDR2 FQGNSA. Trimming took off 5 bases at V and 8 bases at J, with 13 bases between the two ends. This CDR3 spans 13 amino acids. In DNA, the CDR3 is TGTGCCAGCAGCCTCGTCGCGGGTGATGAGCAGTTCTTC. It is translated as CASSLVAGDEQFF.

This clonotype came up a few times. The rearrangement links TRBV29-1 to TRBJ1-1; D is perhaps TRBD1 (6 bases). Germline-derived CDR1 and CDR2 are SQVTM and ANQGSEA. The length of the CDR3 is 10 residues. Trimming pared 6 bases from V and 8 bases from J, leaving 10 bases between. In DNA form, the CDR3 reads TGCAGCGTGGTTACAGGGGAAGCTTTCTTT. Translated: CSVVTGEAFF.

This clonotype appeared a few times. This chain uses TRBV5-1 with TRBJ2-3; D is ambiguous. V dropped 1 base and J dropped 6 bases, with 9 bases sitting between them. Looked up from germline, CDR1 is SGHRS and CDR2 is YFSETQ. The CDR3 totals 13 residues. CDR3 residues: CASSLSTSDTQYF. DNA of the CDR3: TGCGCCAGCAGCTTGTCGACGAGCGATACGCAGTATTTT.

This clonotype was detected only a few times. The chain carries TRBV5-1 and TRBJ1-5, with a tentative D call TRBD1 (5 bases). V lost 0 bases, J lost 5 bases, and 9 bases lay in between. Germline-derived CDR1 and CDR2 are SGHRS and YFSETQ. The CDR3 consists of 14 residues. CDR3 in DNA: TGCGCCAGCAGCTTGGGAAGGGGAGATCAGCCCCAGCATTTT. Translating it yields CASSLGRGDQPQHF. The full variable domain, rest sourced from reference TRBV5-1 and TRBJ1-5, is KAGVTQTPRYLIKTRGQQVTLSCSPISGHRSVSWYQQTPGQGLQFLFEYFSETQRNKGNFPGRFSGRQFSNSRSEMNVSTLELGDSALYLCASSLGRGDQPQHFGDGTRLSIL.

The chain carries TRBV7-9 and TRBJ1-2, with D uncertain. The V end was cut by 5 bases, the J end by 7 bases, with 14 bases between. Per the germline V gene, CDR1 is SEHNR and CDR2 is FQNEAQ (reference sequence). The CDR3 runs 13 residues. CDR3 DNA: TGTGCCAGCAGCGTAGTCGGGTCTCGTGGCTACACCTTC. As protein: CASSVVGSRGYTF.

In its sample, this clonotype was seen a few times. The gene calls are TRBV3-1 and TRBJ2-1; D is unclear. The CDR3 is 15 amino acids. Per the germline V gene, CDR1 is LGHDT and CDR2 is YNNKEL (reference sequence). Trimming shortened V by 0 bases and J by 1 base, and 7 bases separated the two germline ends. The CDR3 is CASSQDSLSYNEQFF. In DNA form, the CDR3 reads TGTGCCAGCAGCCAAGACAGCCTGTCCTACAATGAGCAGTTCTTC.

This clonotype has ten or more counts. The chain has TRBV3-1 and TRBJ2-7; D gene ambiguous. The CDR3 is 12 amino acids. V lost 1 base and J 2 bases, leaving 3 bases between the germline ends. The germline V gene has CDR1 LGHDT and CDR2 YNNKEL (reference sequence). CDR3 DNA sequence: TGTGCCAGCAGCCAAGTTCCCTACGAGCAGTACTTC. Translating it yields CASSQVPYEQYF.

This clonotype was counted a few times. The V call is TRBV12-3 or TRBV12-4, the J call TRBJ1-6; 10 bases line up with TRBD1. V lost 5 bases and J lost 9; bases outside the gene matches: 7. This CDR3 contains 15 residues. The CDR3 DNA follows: TGTGCCAGCAGTGCTACCGGGACAGGGGTTTCACCCCTCCACTTT. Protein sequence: CASSATGTGVSPLHF.

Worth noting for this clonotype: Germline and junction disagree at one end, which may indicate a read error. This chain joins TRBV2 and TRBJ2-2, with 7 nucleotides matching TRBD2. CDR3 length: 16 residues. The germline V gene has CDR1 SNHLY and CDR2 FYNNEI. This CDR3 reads CAGSFLADTNTGELFF. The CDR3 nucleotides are TGTGCCGGCAGTTTCCTAGCGGATACGAACACCGGGGAGCTGTTTTTT.

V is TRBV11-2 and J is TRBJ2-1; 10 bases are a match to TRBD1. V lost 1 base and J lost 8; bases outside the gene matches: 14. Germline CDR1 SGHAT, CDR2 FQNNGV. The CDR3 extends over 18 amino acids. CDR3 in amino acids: CASSLGLLGQGDFDEQFF. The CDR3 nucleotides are TGTGCCAGCAGCTTAGGATTACTCGGACAGGGGGATTTCGATGAGCAGTTCTTC.

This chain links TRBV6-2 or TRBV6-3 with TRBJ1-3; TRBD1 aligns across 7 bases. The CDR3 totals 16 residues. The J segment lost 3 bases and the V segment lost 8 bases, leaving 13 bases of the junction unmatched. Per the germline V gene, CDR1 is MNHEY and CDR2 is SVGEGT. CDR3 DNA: TGTGCCAGCTCAGTTACCGGGACAGCACTTGGAAACACCATATATTTT. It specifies CASSVTGTALGNTIYF.

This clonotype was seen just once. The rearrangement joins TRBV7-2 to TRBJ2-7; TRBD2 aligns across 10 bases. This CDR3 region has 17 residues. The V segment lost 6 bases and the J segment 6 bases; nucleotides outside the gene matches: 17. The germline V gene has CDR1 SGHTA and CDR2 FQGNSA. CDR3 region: CASSPRPTSGTLFEQYF. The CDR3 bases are TGTGCCAGCAGTCCGAGACCCACTAGCGGGACCCTGTTCGAGCAGTACTTC.

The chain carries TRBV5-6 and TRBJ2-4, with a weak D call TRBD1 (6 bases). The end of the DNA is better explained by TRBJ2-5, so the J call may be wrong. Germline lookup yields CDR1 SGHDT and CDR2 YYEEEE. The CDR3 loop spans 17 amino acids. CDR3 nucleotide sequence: TGTGCCAGCAGCAGCAGGGGCCAGGGGCTGAGGAAAGAGACCCAGTACTTC. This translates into CASSSRGQGLRKETQYF.

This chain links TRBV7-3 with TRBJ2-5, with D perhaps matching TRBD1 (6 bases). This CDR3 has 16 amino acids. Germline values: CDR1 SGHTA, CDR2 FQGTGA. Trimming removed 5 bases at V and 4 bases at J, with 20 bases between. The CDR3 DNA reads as TGTGCCAGCAGCCCCACCGGCGTGGGGGCACGAGAGACCCAGTACTTC. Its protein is CASSPTGVGARETQYF. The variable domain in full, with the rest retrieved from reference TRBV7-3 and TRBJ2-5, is GAGVSQTPSNKVTEKGKYVELRCDPISGHTALYWYRQSLGQGPEFLIYFQGTGAADDSGLPNDRFFAVRPEGSVSTLKIQRTERGDSAVYLCASSPTGVGARETQYFGPGTRLLVL.